These T cell receptor beta chains were read from a single sample in a study of shared clonotypes between healthy human individuals. Assay: immunoSEQ multiplex PCR; the TCRdb copy retains only in-frame clones and omits some. The sample holds about 2 million clones, approximately 94% seen once. Sequenced material: naive CD8+ T cells sorted from blood. The receptors derive from a man between 18 and 35 years old in good health. Both conserved end residues are part of each CDR3. A D gene is named only where the DNA matches it firmly. The size of a clone is reported for some rows only, either as once, few or many, or as a class for expanded clones.

j_gene: TRBJ2-6
v_gene: TRBV6-5
abundance: NA
d_gene: NA
CDR3aa: CASSPGFSGANVLTF
CDR3nt: TGTGCCAGCAGCCCAGGGTTCTCTGGGGCCAACGTCCTGACTTTC

j_gene: TRBJ1-6
v_gene: TRBV11-2
abundance: NA
d_gene: TRBD1
CDR3aa: CASSLEFGTVYNSPLHF
CDR3nt: TGTGCCAGCAGCTTAGAGTTCGGGACAGTTTATAATTCACCCCTCCACTTT

j_gene: TRBJ1-2
v_gene: TRBV27
abundance: NA
d_gene: NA
CDR3aa: CASSLSAGRSLWDYGYTF
CDR3nt: TGTGCCAGCAGTTTATCCGCGGGAAGGAGTTTATGGGACTATGGCTACACCTTC

j_gene: TRBJ2-7
v_gene: TRBV27
abundance: NA
d_gene: TRBD1
CDR3aa: CASSLLGGQGVHEQYF
CDR3nt: TGTGCCAGCAGTTTATTGGGTGGCCAGGGGGTACACGAGCAGTACTTC

j_gene: TRBJ1-6
v_gene: TRBV9
abundance: NA
d_gene: NA
CDR3aa: CASSDFSGPLHF
CDR3nt: TGTGCCAGCAGTGACTTCTCAGGGCCCCTCCACTTT

j_gene: TRBJ2-7
v_gene: TRBV5-4
abundance: NA
d_gene: NA
CDR3aa: CASGDSTYYEQYF
CDR3nt: TGTGCCAGCGGAGACAGTACGTACTACGAGCAGTACTTC

j_gene: TRBJ1-2
v_gene: TRBV5-4
abundance: NA
d_gene: NA
CDR3aa: CASSFGGQGYTF
CDR3nt: TGTGCCAGCAGCTTCGGGGGCCAAGGCTACACCTTC

j_gene: TRBJ1-5
v_gene: TRBV5-8
abundance: NA
d_gene: NA
CDR3aa: CASGLPAGVHSNQPQHF
CDR3nt: TGTGCCAGCGGATTGCCCGCGGGCGTACATAGCAATCAGCCCCAGCATTTT

j_gene: TRBJ2-1
v_gene: TRBV30
abundance: once
d_gene: TRBD2
CDR3aa: CVTDPGLAGGLEQFF
CDR3nt: TGTGTCACGGACCCGGGACTAGCGGGAGGGCTTGAGCAGTTCTTC

j_gene: TRBJ2-7
v_gene: TRBV5-1
abundance: few
d_gene: NA
CDR3aa: CASSLGLLPEQYF
CDR3nt: TGCGCCAGCAGCTTGGGCCTTCTCCCCGAGCAGTACTTC

j_gene: TRBJ1-1
v_gene: TRBV9
abundance: NA
d_gene: NA
CDR3aa: CASSLWDTGTEAFF
CDR3nt: TGTGCCAGCAGCCTGTGGGACACAGGGACTGAAGCTTTCTTT

j_gene: TRBJ2-7
v_gene: TRBV13
abundance: NA
d_gene: TRBD2
CDR3aa: CASSQAGGPTSYEQYF
CDR3nt: TGTGCCAGCAGCCAAGCGGGGGGCCCAACCTCCTACGAGCAGTACTTC

j_gene: TRBJ2-3
v_gene: TRBV28
abundance: NA
d_gene: NA
CDR3aa: CASSLWSGGTGTYTDTQYF
CDR3nt: TGTGCCAGCAGTTTATGGTCGGGCGGGACTGGGACCTACACAGATACGCAGTATTTT

j_gene: TRBJ2-2
v_gene: TRBV7-8
abundance: NA
d_gene: TRBD1
CDR3aa: CASSPTGTASTGELFF
CDR3nt: TGTGCCAGCAGCCCTACCGGGACAGCGAGCACCGGGGAGCTGTTTTTT

j_gene: TRBJ1-1
v_gene: TRBV27
abundance: NA
d_gene: NA
CDR3aa: CASSFTRATEAFF
CDR3nt: TGTGCCAGCAGTTTTACGCGGGCCACTGAAGCTTTCTTT

j_gene: TRBJ2-3
v_gene: TRBV30
abundance: once
d_gene: TRBD2
CDR3aa: CAWSVSGGASDTQYF
CDR3nt: TGTGCCTGGAGTGTTAGCGGGGGGGCTTCAGATACGCAGTATTTT

j_gene: TRBJ2-3
v_gene: TRBV27
abundance: once
d_gene: NA
CDR3aa: CASSQLHNTDTQYF
CDR3nt: TGTGCCAGCAGTCAACTGCACAACACAGATACGCAGTATTTT

j_gene: TRBJ2-7
v_gene: TRBV7-9
abundance: once
d_gene: TRBD1
CDR3aa: CASSSDQTGFYEQYF
CDR3nt: TGTGCCAGCAGCTCAGACCAGACAGGGTTCTACGAGCAGTACTTC